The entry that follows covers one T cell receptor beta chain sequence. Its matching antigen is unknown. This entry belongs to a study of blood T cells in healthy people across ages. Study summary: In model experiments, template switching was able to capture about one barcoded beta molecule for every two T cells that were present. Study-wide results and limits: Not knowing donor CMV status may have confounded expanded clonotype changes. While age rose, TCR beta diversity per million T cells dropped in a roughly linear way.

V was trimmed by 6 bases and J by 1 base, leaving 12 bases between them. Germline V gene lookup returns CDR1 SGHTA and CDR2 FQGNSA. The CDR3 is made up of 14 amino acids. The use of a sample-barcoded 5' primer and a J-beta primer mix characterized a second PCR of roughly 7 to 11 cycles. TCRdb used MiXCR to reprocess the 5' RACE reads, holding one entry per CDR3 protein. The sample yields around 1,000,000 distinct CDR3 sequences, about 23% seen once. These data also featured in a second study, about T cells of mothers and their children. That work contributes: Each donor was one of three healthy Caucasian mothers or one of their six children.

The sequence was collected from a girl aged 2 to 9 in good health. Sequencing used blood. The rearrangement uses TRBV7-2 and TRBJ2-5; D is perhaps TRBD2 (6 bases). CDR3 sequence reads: CASSAGGFQETQYF. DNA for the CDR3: TGTGCCAGCAGTGCCGGAGGGTTCCAAGAGACCCAGTACTTC.